Here is one T cell receptor beta chain with its context. This clonotype was picked up a small number of times. What antigen it recognizes has not been identified. The input lacks base qualities; no much larger clone sits a single base away. These data are taken from a study of tumor-infiltrating lymphocytes in primary liver carcinoma (dated by TCRdb to about 2017). In the study overall: Of the five patients, three men and two women aged 30 to 69 years, four had hepatocellular carcinoma and one had combined HCC and intrahepatic cholangiocarcinoma. The five patients had tumors staged T1-T3 N0M0, with maximum diameters ranging from about 4 to 10 cm. Each sample produced roughly 3.65 to 7.5 million productive TCRbeta reads, and read depth showed no significant difference between tissue types. The study combined TCRbeta repertoire sequencing, expression microarrays and whole-exome sequencing across five regions of each liver tumor, with adjacent normal tissue and blood. TCRbeta repertoire sequencing covered about 35 specimens from 5 patients: 25 tumor regions, 5 adjacent noncancerous liver tissues and 5 peripheral blood samples. To link TCRbeta repertoire diversity to the local molecular phenotype, the approximately 26 tumor region samples were profiled with Agilent mRNA microarrays. High reproducibility was observed for the technical replicate repertoires, with mean shared-clone rates approximately 0.9 and correlation coefficients above 0.95. Overall study outcomes, separate from this receptor: Consistent with antigen-driven expansion, pairs of tumor regions showed higher repertoire overlap (mean around 36%) than either tumor-adjacent pairs (around 17%) or tumor-blood pairs (roughly 15%). Only roughly 8-25% of top clones appeared in all five regions of a tumor, which suggests that tumor-infiltrating T cells are spatially heterogeneous. A significantly larger repertoire fraction was made up by the top 250 clones in tumors than in blood (p = 0.039). The study included only four to six patients, and the authors note findings should be validated in a larger study. Comparison of CD4+ and CD8+ T cell repertoires was precluded by the use of bulk unsorted samples. Only the TCR beta chain was sequenced, so true repertoire diversity is likely underestimated because unpaired alpha chains were not captured.

Without any cell sorting, total RNA and DNA were extracted together from around 20-30 mg of bulk tissue using the AllPrep DNA/RNA mini kit. Roughly five patients with histopathologically diagnosed primary liver carcinoma underwent surgical resection in China between November 2015 and 2016. At the time of sampling, the patients were treatment-naive and had chronic HBV infection. Five spatially separated regions were sampled per tumor: superior, inferior, left-lateral and right-lateral poles, plus the tumor centre. Histological examination found more than 80% viable tumor cells in every tumor sample. Fresh tumor and adjacent tissue pieces were bisected, with one half stored in RNAlater at -80 degrees C and the other half sent for histology. Using a constant-region primer and ProtoScript II reverse transcriptase, TCRbeta-specific cDNA was reverse-transcribed from 400 to 550 ng total RNA. Construction of the TCRbeta libraries relied on three nested rounds of multiplex PCR, following a slightly modified ARM-PCR procedure. Each of the first two PCR rounds ran for about 10 cycles and used multiplex TRBV1-TRBV30 forward primers together with a Cbeta reverse primer. A final 25-cycle PCR with Deep VentR polymerase added sample barcodes and Illumina adapters. Before sequencing, amplicons of 200-500 bp were gel-purified using a QIAquick gel extraction kit. An Illumina HiSeq 2500 was used to sequence the TCRbeta amplicons, generating 250-bp paired-end reads. In the authors' own workflow: To recover full CDR3 sequences, reads were quality-trimmed using Trimmomatic v0.33 and paired reads were then merged using FLASH v1.2.11. MiGEC v1.2.1b assigned V, D and J germline segments to the rearranged TCRbeta sequences. Clonotype statistics and Shannon-Wiener diversity indices were computed with VDJtools v1.0.0. To cut down on sampling bias, every analysis after diversity analysis relied on just the 250 most abundant clonotypes from each sample. The public sequencing data were trimmed at Q25 with fastp and processed into clonotypes with MiXCR by TCRdb, which kept only in-frame beta chains. Entries are consolidated by CDR3 protein sequence, retaining the most common genes and DNA. The authors' filters were not applied to this entry. For this sample there are 50,000 to 65,000 distinct CDR3 sequences; around 69% appear just once. The ten largest clones add up to roughly 40% of the sample.

From its cysteine to its phenylalanine, the CDR3 spans 16 amino acids. The entry retains the CDR3 DNA only, 48 bases that are in frame from base 1. CDR1 and CDR2, looked up from the germline V gene, are MNHGY and SVAAGI. V has 6 bases trimmed and J has 8 bases trimmed; junction bases matching no gene number 17. The clonotype was recovered from a middle-aged man with primary liver carcinoma and hepatitis B virus infection. Material for sequencing was liver tumor tissue from sampling region 4. Explained via the paper, the cell subset or site label denotes: tumor region T4, right-lateral pole. Recombination joined TRBV6-9 with TRBJ2-3; TRBD1 matches 7 bases in the middle. The bases are TGTGCCAGCAGCTGGGCAACAGGGGCGCGCTTAAGTACGCAGTATTTT. This sequence encodes CASSWATGARLSTQYF.